This TCR beta chain was sequenced in a study of control samples from healthy donors and cancer patients. CDR1 is SGHTA, CDR2 FQGNSA, per germline. J gave up 1 base and V 4 bases, and 5 bases lay outside the gene matches. The CDR3 has 17 residues. Profiled with immunoSEQ multiplex PCR; TCRdb holds only in-frame clones, not every one. Of more than 75,000 clones listed, around nine tenths are singletons. This chain links TRBV7-2 with TRBJ2-1; TRBD2 aligns across 12 bases. The TCR was taken from a man aged 50 to 60 in good health. The specimen was blood. The chain's CDR3 is CASSSTSGGSSYNEQFF. For the CDR3, the DNA is TGTGCCAGCAGCTCGACTAGCGGGGGTAGTTCCTACAATGAGCAGTTCTTC.